These 16 T cell receptor beta chains were sequenced from one sample in a study of cytomegalovirus exposure and HLA in healthy donors. The primer mix had 60 Vbeta and 13 Jbeta primers. Generated by immunoSEQ multiplex PCR, the TCRdb table keeps only in-frame clones and is missing some. The sample shows over 35,000 clones, 77% of them seen only once. Source material: PBMCs. The source of these receptors is a man in his thirties or forties in good health and CMV-seronegative.

The chain uses TRBV6-5 and TRBJ2-7; 7 nucleotides align to TRBD1. Germline V gene sequence: CDR1 MNHEY, CDR2 SVGAGI. The CDR3 is 13 residues long. V was clipped by 6 bases and J by 6 bases; unmatched bases: 8. The chain's CDR3 is CASRGHTGAEQYF. For the CDR3, the DNA is TGTGCCAGCAGAGGACATACAGGGGCCGAGCAGTACTTC.

The J gene is TRBJ2-1, the V gene TRBV19; 9 positions agree with TRBD2. With 2 bases clipped from V and 7 bases from J, the junction kept 6 bases outside the gene matches. Germline CDR1 and CDR2: LNHDA and SQIVND (reference sequence). This CDR3 is 15 amino acids long. The CDR3 region is CASSIISGRGNEQFF. The DNA of the CDR3 is TGTGCCAGTAGTATAATTAGCGGGAGAGGGAATGAGCAGTTCTTC.

The rearrangement links TRBV7-2 to TRBJ2-2; maybe TRBD2 (5 bases). The CDR3 has 14 residues. CDR1 and CDR2 (germline): SGHTA, FQGNSA. The V end lost 1 base, the J end lost 7 bases, and 10 bases lay between the germline ends. The CDR3 nucleotides read TGTGCCAGCAGCTTAGATGAGGGAGTCGGGGAGCTGTTTTTT. It translates to CASSLDEGVGELFF.

The chain joins TRBV9 to TRBJ2-6; a possible D gene is TRBD1 (5 bases). There are 17 residues in the CDR3. Germline loops: CDR1 SGDLS, CDR2 YYNGEE. The V end was cut by 0 bases, the J end by 0 bases, with 10 bases between. CDR3 amino acids: CASSVVGVGSGANVLTF. The CDR3, as DNA: TGTGCCAGCAGCGTAGTAGGGGTTGGCTCTGGGGCCAACGTCCTGACTTTC.

The chain recombines TRBV6-5 with TRBJ2-7; 7 nucleotides match TRBD1. CDR1 is MNHEY and CDR2 is SVGAGI in the germline V gene. V lost 8 bases, J lost 2 bases, and 9 bases stayed unmatched. The CDR3 has 14 residues. Written as DNA, the CDR3 is TGTGCCAGCGCCCGAGGGGGCCACCCCTACGAGCAGTACTTC. Translation: CASARGGHPYEQYF.

The chain joins TRBV4-3 to TRBJ1-1; no firm D call. Per the germline V gene, CDR1 is LGHNA and CDR2 is YSLEER. V was pared by 8 bases and J by 2 bases, with 12 bases between. The CDR3 spans 13 residues. DNA for the CDR3: TGCGCCAGCTCCCCGGGAATTAACACTGAAGCTTTCTTT. Its protein is CASSPGINTEAFF.

The gene calls are TRBV11-2 and TRBJ1-1; D is unclear. CDR1 is SGHAT and CDR2 is FQNNGV in the germline V gene. The CDR3 spans 12 residues. V gave up 3 bases and J gave up 3 bases, with 5 bases separating them. This CDR3 is CASSFSYTEAFF. As DNA, the CDR3 is TGTGCCAGCAGCTTCTCTTACACTGAAGCTTTCTTT.

The chain links TRBV30 to TRBJ2-1, with 9 bases identical to TRBD1. V shed 3 bases and J 5 bases; nucleotides not matched to a gene: 5. The germline V gene has CDR1 GTSNPN and CDR2 SVGIG (reference sequence). The CDR3 runs to 14 residues. The DNA of the CDR3 is TGTGCCTGGAGCTTTGGGACAGGGAACAATGAGCAGTTCTTC. This sequence encodes CAWSFGTGNNEQFF.

This chain joins TRBV10-1 and TRBJ1-1; weak D call: TRBD1 (5 bases). The germline V gene has CDR1 WNHNN and CDR2 SYGVQD (reference sequence). The CDR3 runs to 13 residues. Trimming stripped 9 bases from V and 1 base from J, with 12 bases between. CDR3 nucleotide sequence: TGCGCCAGTGCACAGGAGCCGAACACTGAAGCTTTCTTT. This translates into CASAQEPNTEAFF.

The rearrangement links TRBV5-1 to TRBJ2-7, with 10 bases fitting TRBD2. CDR3 length: 19 residues. The V gene end was trimmed by 1 base and the J gene end by 2 bases; junction bases not matched to a gene: 15. Germline lookup yields CDR1 SGHRS and CDR2 YFSETQ. This chain's CDR3 is CASSLTLAGAGELAYEQYF. The CDR3 region has the DNA TGCGCCAGCAGCTTGACGCTAGCGGGAGCGGGAGAACTCGCCTACGAGCAGTACTTC.

This clone turned up a few times. V gene TRBV29-1 combines with J gene TRBJ1-4; D is perhaps TRBD1 (5 bases). This CDR3 spans 14 amino acids. Germline loops: CDR1 SQVTM, CDR2 ANQGSEA. The V and J ends lost 4 bases and 4 bases respectively, with 13 bases between them. DNA for the CDR3: TGCAGCGTTGTTGGGGGGGAATTTAATGAAAAACTGTTTTTT. Amino acid sequence: CSVVGGEFNEKLFF.

DNA of the CDR3: TGCGCCAGCAGCCACGGGAAAGGCTACGAGCAGTACTTC. This translates into CASSHGKGYEQYF. This chain links TRBV4-3 with TRBJ2-7; D might be TRBD2 (5 bases). In germline, CDR1 is LGHNA, CDR2 YSLEER. The CDR3 extends over 13 amino acids. The germline V and J ends were trimmed by 3 bases and 3 bases, with 9 bases remaining between them.

The V and J genes are TRBV29-1 and TRBJ2-7; a possible D gene is TRBD1 (7 bases). CDR3 length: 12 residues. The V end lost 7 bases, the J end lost 2 bases, and 12 bases lay between the germline ends. CDR1 and CDR2 (germline): SQVTM, ANQGSEA. As DNA, the CDR3 is TGCAGCGGGGGGGACAGAGCCTACGAGCAGTACTTC. As protein: CSGGDRAYEQYF.

This chain connects TRBV18 to TRBJ1-5; 9 bases match TRBD1. The CDR3 covers 16 residues. Germline trimming cut 3 bases from V and 2 bases from J; bases unmatched to any gene: 5. CDR1 is KGHSH and CDR2 is LQKENI in the germline V gene. The CDR3 DNA sequence: TGTGCCAGCTCACCCTCTCACAGGGGGCGCAATCAGCCCCAGCATTTT. Protein sequence: CASSPSHRGRNQPQHF. Drawing the rest from reference TRBV18 and TRBJ1-5, the complete variable domain is NAGVMQNPRHLVRRRGQEARLRCSPMKGHSHVYWYRQLPEEGLKFMVYLQKENIIDESGMPKERFSAEFPKEGPSILRIQQVVRGDSAAYFCASSPSHRGRNQPQHFGDGTRLSIL.

J is TRBJ2-3 and V is TRBV21-1; whether TRBD2, the table's D call, matches the DNA was not checked. TRBV21-1 corresponds to a pseudogene. The CDR3 spans 17 residues. CDR3: CASSSHSGTSSTDTQYF. The CDR3 coding sequence is TGTGCCAGCAGCTCCCATAGCGGGACCTCTAGCACAGATACGCAGTATTTT.

The chain has TRBV4-3 and TRBJ2-3; weak D call: TRBD1 (5 bases). The CDR3 runs 15 residues. Per germline, CDR1 LGHNA and CDR2 YSLEER. Trimming cost V 0 bases and J 5 bases, with 12 bases left between them. The CDR3 bases are TGCGCCAGCAGCCAAGATCTTCCAGGGAAAGATACGCAGTATTTT. Translation gives CASSQDLPGKDTQYF.